This TCR beta chain was sequenced in a study of shared clonotypes between healthy human individuals (dated by TCRdb to the early 2020s). The study in broad terms: Three men and a couple of women, aged 18 to 49 years, made up the cohort. Blood TCR repertoires of several healthy adults were deeply sequenced to estimate repertoire size and the extent of clonotype sharing between individuals. To increase sequencing depth and limit assay-specific biases, different laboratories used diverse techniques to prepare libraries and sequence TCR repertoires. Each donor's leukapheresis produced roughly between roughly 0.9 and 8.9 billion PBMCs. For each donor, CD4 naive and CD4 memory were each given three plates, CD8 naive was given two plates, and CD8 memory was given one plate. Results the study describes overall, beyond this receptor: Pairwise subsampling led to the expectation that sequencing depth would affect the degree of clonotype sharing among donors. Even with the large sequencing depth, rarefaction of the sorted-subset datasets indicated that sequencing was incomplete. Clonotypes shared by all four sorted-subset donors showed higher generation probabilities than non-shared clonotypes. Sharing across four donors was observed for 5% to 6.5% of naive CD4, about 3.2% of naive CD8, 2.3% of memory CD4, and around 0.4% of memory CD8 clonotypes. Sampling was restricted to blood, and TCR repertoires in tissues likely differ from the TCR repertoires found in blood. The small number of donors limited the genetic and exposure-history diversity represented. Naive subsets generally had larger estimated clonotype richness than memory subsets did.

TCR CDR3 regions were amplified from genomic DNA by multiplex PCR using the deep immunoSEQ assay. Extracted genomic DNA from each cell subset was distributed evenly across all wells of several immunoSEQ 96-well plates, and each plate was treated as a replicate. For sorted subsets, roughly 200 ng of genomic DNA, equivalent to 30,000 or so T cell genomes, went into each replicate PCR. Purified libraries were quantified with a Qubit 3.0 fluorometer, sized on a Bioanalyzer 2100, and re-quantified with the KAPA Library Quantification kit. A separate single-read 150-cycle Illumina NextSeq 550 flow cell was used to sequence each immunoSEQ 96-well plate. Regarding the original processing steps: Because the immunoSEQ output included only junctional sequences and no quality scores, the filtering could not be the same as the filtering used for full-length reads. Sequences were annotated with PyIR, a Python wrapper for IgBLAST v1.9, using IMGT germline references to assign V/J genes and CDR3. Reads with weak V/J assignments (E-value above 1e-6), missing CDR3, stop codons, out-of-frame junctions, or ambiguous translated residues were removed. A V3J clonotype was defined by an identical inferred V gene, J gene, and CDR3 amino acid sequence. Percentage overlap between repertoires was calculated by dividing the number of shared unique clonotypes by the size of the smaller repertoire. Richness of each repertoire was evaluated using RTK rarefaction, the Chao1 estimator, and Recon v2.1 estimates of unobserved clonotypes. For all TCRbeta clonotypes obtained by the gDNA method from four donors, generation probabilities were computed with OLGA. TCRdb stores this immuneACCESS table with in-frame sequences only. Part of the clones is absent; in the studies checked, under half of the shortfall reflects unresolved V genes, and no reason is known for the rest. V, J and clone size derive from that table, while D and trimming were established from the DNA sequence. Recorded for this sample are approximately 1.5 million clones; nearly 99% of them occurred a single time. The top ten clonotypes cover approximately 0.44% of the sample.

The donors were healthy, HIV-negative adults with no recently reported acute infections or vaccinations. Every donor was a Caucasian adult living in Nashville, Tennessee, USA. CD4+ T cells were enriched by magnetic negative selection, after which naive cells were positively selected on CD45RA and the negative fraction was taken as the memory subset. Blood was obtained by leukapheresis, after which PBMCs were separated by Ficoll-Histopaque density gradient centrifugation and cryopreserved in liquid nitrogen vapor phase. Analytical flow cytometry was used to check the purity and quantity of each magnetically sorted T cell population. From each sorted fraction, genomic DNA was isolated and quantified by UV absorbance on a Nanodrop 2000c. On this clone: Its antigen remains unidentified. Base qualities are not at hand, and no much larger clone is one base apart.

The TCR sequence derives from a young man in good health. Sequencing used naive CD4+ T cells sorted from blood. What the cell subset or site label conveys for this sample: CD45RA+ positively selected.

The nucleotides are TGTGCCACCCGGCGGGGGCTAGAGAGTTCCGGGGAGCTGTTTTTT. The resulting protein is CATRRGLESSGELFF. The chain is assembled from TRBV2 and TRBJ2-2; the D segment could be TRBD2, given 7 matching bases. The CDR3 runs 15 amino acids, cysteine and phenylalanine included. Only the CDR3 DNA is retained, 45 bases long and in frame from the first base. V is reduced by 10 bases and J by 6 bases, leaving a spacing of 21 bases between them. CDR1 SNHLY and CDR2 FYNNEI were looked up in the germline V gene.